The subject of this entry is one TCR beta chain. In its sample, this clonotype was seen many times. Its antigen is not yet known. Qualities for individual bases were not recorded, and no much larger clone is one base off. The data were taken from a study of T cell repertoires in cytomegalovirus infection (dated by TCRdb to the late 2010s). Study-wide context: Donor HLA type was relevant to the analysis, as public TCR beta signatures indicated carriage of CMV infection together with the matching HLA type.

For this chain, trimming is 2 bases at the V end and 4 bases at the J end, and the number of junction bases without a gene match is 7. The CDR3 holds 15 amino acids from the cysteine to the phenylalanine. Only CDR3 DNA remains: 45 bases, in frame from the first base. The germline V gene gives CDR1 as SGHTA and CDR2 as FQGNSA. What the study reported, not specific to this receptor: Cumulative frequency of public TCR beta family members discriminated carriers of CMV infection plus the relevant HLA type in this cohort and an independent approximately 370-donor cohort. The ex vivo response was dominated by HLA-C-restricted CMV-specific TCR beta clonotypes, which also provided the single most frequent clonotype in two of eight donors.

TCRdb shows the sequencer as Illumina HiSeq 1500. The public reads were reprocessed in TCRdb via fastp at Q25 and MiXCR, keeping in-frame beta chains. Under each unique CDR3 protein, matching rows form one entry showing the most common genes and DNA. The sample yields about 140,000 distinct CDR3 sequences; about 6.5% were counted once. Of the sample, about a sixth is held by the ten largest clones. The clonotype comes from a human donor in good health (CMV status not recorded). Some clones in this sample may be carry-over from other donors' samples. The sample comprised PBMCs. Recombination linked TRBV7-2 to TRBJ2-7; 8 nucleotides in the junction match TRBD2. The nucleotide sequence reads TGTGCCAGCAGCTTACGCGGCGGGGGGAATTACGAGCAGTACTTC. The resulting protein is CASSLRGGGNYEQYF.